This TCR beta chain was captured in a study of cytomegalovirus exposure and HLA in healthy donors. Study results and caveats: Most TCR sequences were seen very rarely across donors, but some public TCRs occurred in many. Cytomegalovirus-associated TCR beta chains were listed, numbering under 200.

Some clones are missing from TCRdb's copy, which holds only in-frame ones; the method was immunoSEQ multiplex PCR. The table lists some 290,000 clones, nearly 90% of them singletons, with about 0.96% in the top ten. This CDR3 comprises 14 residues. Trimming left V 6 bases short and J 4 bases short, with 14 bases between. Germline lookup yields CDR1 MRHNA and CDR2 SNTAGT. This clone has a single count. What it recognizes is unknown. Sequencing was performed on PBMCs. This receptor was taken from a man aged 25 to 45 in good health and CMV-seronegative. The genes are TRBV6-4 and TRBJ2-3; D call uncertain. In nucleotides, the CDR3 is TGTGCCAGCAGACTTACGCACTCGTCAGATACGCAGTATTTT. This codes for CASRLTHSSDTQYF.